The 20 T cell receptor beta chains below were found in one sample sequenced in a study of CD4 and CD8 cells across lung adenocarcinoma regions. Each CDR3 protein is one row after TCRdb ran MiXCR on the PCR reads. Of about 9,200 distinct CDR3 sequences in the sample, more than 35% were seen once. What was sequenced was CD8+ T cells from the margin of a lung tumor. These TCRs come from a male donor with lung adenocarcinoma. The CD4 and CD8 labels of this study may be unreliable.

The gene calls are TRBV18 and TRBJ2-1; TRBD1 might be the D (5 bases). CDR1 is KGHSH and CDR2 is LQKENI in the germline V gene. The germline V and J ends were trimmed by 10 bases and 15 bases, with 22 bases remaining between them. The CDR3 has 12 residues. CDR3 DNA sequence: TGTGCCACCAACCTGGATCAGGGAAAACCGTTCTTC. Translated: CATNLDQGKPFF.

V gene TRBV6-5 combines with J gene TRBJ2-1, with TRBD1 matching over 7 bases. The DNA end is more similar to TRBJ2-5, so the J call may be wrong. In germline, CDR1 is MNHEY, CDR2 SVGAGI. This CDR3 has 19 amino acids. The CDR3 protein is CASSYWVGLGGRARDTQYF. The CDR3 region has the DNA TGTGCCAGCAGTTACTGGGTGGGGCTAGGGGGCCGGGCTCGAGATACCCAGTACTTC.

V gene TRBV5-1 combines with J gene TRBJ2-1; D tentatively reads TRBD1 or TRBD2 (5 bases each). Germline V gives CDR1 SGHRS, CDR2 YFSETQ. This CDR3 spans 14 amino acids. The V gene lost 1 base and the J gene lost 10 bases, with 15 bases spanning the gap. The CDR3 DNA sequence: TGCGCCAGCAGCTTGCACGAGGGGTTAGGGGAGCAGTTCTTC. Its protein is CASSLHEGLGEQFF. The full variable domain, completed using reference TRBV5-1 and TRBJ2-1, is KAGVTQTPRYLIKTRGQQVTLSCSPISGHRSVSWYQQTPGQGLQFLFEYFSETQRNKGNFPGRFSGRQFSNSRSEMNVSTLELGDSALYLCASSLHEGLGEQFFGPGTRLTVL.

This clonotype rates as medium-sized. The chain links TRBV7-9 to TRBJ2-3, with D possibly matching TRBD2 (6 bases). Trimming took 5 bases from V and 11 from J, leaving 14 bases between them. The germline gives CDR1 SEHNR, CDR2 FQNEAQ (reference sequence). The CDR3 is 12 residues long. The CDR3 region is CASSQRRDGQYF. DNA of the CDR3: TGTGCCAGCAGCCAAAGGAGGGACGGGCAGTATTTT.

This clonotype was recorded only once. The chain couples TRBV27 to TRBJ2-2; D assignment may be TRBD1 or TRBD2 (6 bases each). The CDR3 is made up of 14 amino acids. Trimming removed 6 bases at V and 6 bases at J, with 14 bases between. CDR1 and CDR2 from the germline V gene are MNHEY and SMNVEV (reference sequence). The CDR3 region has the DNA TGTGCCAGCAGACTGGGAAGGGGGGCCGGGGAGCTGTTTTTT. Encoded protein: CASRLGRGAGELFF.

This clonotype was observed many times. The chain links TRBV6-1 to TRBJ2-1, with D perhaps TRBD1 (6 bases). This CDR3 has 12 amino acids. Trimming stripped 5 bases from V and 9 bases from J, with 11 bases between. CDR1 and CDR2 (germline): MNHNS, SASEGT. CDR3 region: CASSMGAGEQFF. The CDR3 coding sequence is TGTGCCAGCAGTATGGGGGCTGGTGAGCAGTTCTTC.

The chain is built from TRBV6-1 and TRBJ1-2; weak D call: TRBD1 (5 bases). The CDR3 sequence is 16 residues long. V lost 6 bases to trimming and J lost 0 bases, with 17 bases between them. The germline gives CDR1 MNHNS, CDR2 SASEGT. The CDR3 loop reads CASSPGLWRSNYGYTF. CDR3 coding DNA: TGTGCCAGCAGCCCAGGGTTGTGGCGGTCTAACTATGGCTACACCTTC.

A note on this clonotype: Relative to the germline gene, one junction end is altered; a read error may explain this. The chain links TRBV27 to TRBJ2-3; tentative D call: TRBD2 (5 bases). Germline V gene data show CDR1 as MNHEY and CDR2 as SMNVEV (reference sequence). CDR3 length equals 14 residues. The CDR3 nucleotides read TGTGCCAGCAGTTTCCGACGGGAAGTAGATACGCAGTACTTT. It encodes CASSFRREVDTQYF.

This sequence joins TRBV6-1 and TRBJ2-7; maybe TRBD2 (6 bases). V was cut by 6 bases and J by 0 bases, with 12 bases left in between. CDR3 length equals 14 residues. The germline CDR1 and CDR2 sequences are MNHNS and SASEGT. The CDR3 region has the DNA TGTGCCAGCAGGGACTACAAAAGCTCCTACGAGCAGTACTTC. Translation: CASRDYKSSYEQYF.

This clonotype has only a few counts. This sequence joins TRBV6-5 and TRBJ1-1; no firm D call. From germline, CDR1 is MNHEY and CDR2 SVGAGI. The CDR3 totals 12 residues. V dropped 2 bases and J dropped 6 bases, with 7 bases sitting between them. The CDR3 DNA reads as TGTGCCAGCAGTTACAGTGGGTCTGAAGCTTTCTTT. As protein: CASSYSGSEAFF.

The chain combines TRBV6-2 or TRBV6-3 with TRBJ2-1, with TRBD2 matching over 11 bases. The CDR3 is 15 residues long. Looked up from germline, CDR1 is MNHEY and CDR2 is SVGEGT. Losses at the gene ends were 5 bases for V and 6 bases for J; bases not matched to a gene: 6. The CDR3 reads CASSPGTSGANEQFF. In DNA, the CDR3 is TGTGCCAGCAGTCCCGGGACTAGCGGCGCCAATGAGCAGTTCTTC.

This clonotype is classed as medium-sized. This rearrangement joins TRBV4-1 to TRBJ2-3; maybe TRBD2 (5 bases). With 7 bases removed from V and 0 bases from J, the gap between germline ends came to 11 bases. The CDR3 contains 14 residues. CDR1 MGHRA and CDR2 YSYEKL come from the germline V gene. The CDR3 loop is CASTAETSTDTQYF. In DNA, the CDR3 is TGCGCCAGCACAGCGGAAACTAGCACAGATACGCAGTATTTT.

As concerns this clonotype: Germline and junction disagree at one end, which may indicate a read error. V gene TRBV27 combines with J gene TRBJ2-4, with D tentatively TRBD2 (5 bases). This CDR3 has 12 amino acids. Germline CDR1 and CDR2: MNHEY and SMNVEV (reference sequence). CDR3 sequence (DNA): TGTGCCAGCAGTCTGGACGGGAACATTCAGTATTTC. Translated: CASSLDGNIQYF.

This clonotype was picked up many times. This rearrangement joins TRBV6-1 to TRBJ2-5, with 9 bases identical to TRBD1. The J segment lost 12 bases and the V segment lost 6 bases, leaving 5 bases of the junction unmatched. Germline CDR1 reads MNHNS; CDR2 reads SASEGT. This CDR3 contains 11 residues. The CDR3 sequence is CASRGDRVKYF. The CDR3 nucleotides are TGTGCCAGCAGGGGGGACAGGGTGAAGTACTTC.

V and J are TRBV20-1 and TRBJ2-1; TRBD2 agrees at 10 bases. J gave up 4 bases and V 5 bases, and 2 bases lay outside the gene matches. The CDR3 loop spans 13 amino acids. Germline V lookup: CDR1 DFQATT, CDR2 SNEGSKA (reference sequence). The CDR3 sequence: CSARGLAYNEQFF. The CDR3 DNA reads as TGCAGTGCTCGGGGACTAGCGTACAATGAGCAGTTCTTC.

This clonotype was counted between two and nine times. The chain links TRBV4-1 to TRBJ2-4; a possible D gene is TRBD1 (6 bases). This CDR3 has 12 amino acids. Germline V gene data show CDR1 as MGHRA and CDR2 as YSYEKL. Trimming left V 6 bases short and J 6 bases short, with 9 bases between. The CDR3 nucleotides read TGCGCCAGCAGTAAACAGGGAAACATTCAGTACTTC. The encoded protein is CASSKQGNIQYF.

In regard to this clonotype: Lacking the conserved final phenylalanine or tryptophan, this CDR3 likely reflects a read error. The DNA is omitted, as the CDR3 cannot be located on it reliably, and the CDR3 follows TCRdb's listing. This chain uses TRBV27 with TRBJ2-5; the table gives TRBD1 as D, unverified against the DNA. Germline V gene lookup returns CDR1 MNHEY and CDR2 SMNVEV (reference sequence). From its first to its last residue, the CDR3 has 14 amino acids. CDR3 amino acids: CASSPRQGEESQFL.

For this clonotype: At one of its ends the junction is not consistent with the germline gene, which may arise from a read error. The V gene is TRBV10-2, the J gene TRBJ2-4; the D call may be TRBD1 or TRBD2 (5 bases each). The CDR3 is 13 residues long. Germline CDR1 WSHSY, CDR2 SAAADI. CDR3: CATGLSTKDMQYF. In DNA form, the CDR3 reads TGCGCCACGGGGCTGTCAACCAAAGACATGCAGTACTTC.

This clonotype occurred a few times. The rearrangement joins TRBV15 to TRBJ2-1; D is perhaps TRBD1 (6 bases). Per the germline V gene, CDR1 is LNHNV and CDR2 is YYDKDF (reference sequence). V dropped 6 bases and J dropped 10 bases, with 13 bases sitting between them. This CDR3 region has 12 residues. CDR3 nucleotide sequence: TGTGCCACCAGTTACAGGGTTGGCGAGCAGTTCTTC. Protein: CATSYRVGEQFF.

About this clonotype: The junction shows a germline mismatch at one end, possibly a read error. The chain joins TRBV7-6 to TRBJ2-3; D ambiguous. This CDR3 is built from 12 residues. CDR1 SGHVS and CDR2 FNYEAQ come from the germline V gene. The DNA of the CDR3 is TGTGCCGGCAGCCGAGCGCAAGAGACGCAGTATTTT. Its protein is CAGSRAQETQYF.